This TCR beta chain was sequenced during a study of T cells in Graves' hyperthyroidism and ophthalmopathy. V lost 3 bases, J lost 3 bases, and 5 bases stayed unmatched. Per germline, CDR1 SQVTM and CDR2 ANQGSEA. The CDR3 has 14 amino acids. Amplification of TCR beta CDR3 regions was performed using RNA transcripts as template. The HTBI primer set was used in a first-round RT-PCR of the TCR CDR3. TCRdb reanalysed the multiplex PCR reads using MiXCR and keeps one entry per CDR3 protein. The sample lists roughly 180,000 distinct CDR3 sequences; just under 9.5% were seen once. Patients aged 18 to 65 with hyperthyroidism were newly diagnosed, with duration under 2 months. Patients were excluded for uncontrolled infection, other autoimmune disease, pregnancy or lactation. The diagnostic basis comprised clinical symptoms, serum thyroxine and TRAb, thyroid ultrasound and orbital computed tomography.

The sequenced material came from blood. This TCR derives from a woman aged 18-29 years with Graves' hyperthyroidism that later progressed to Graves' ophthalmopathy. The chain uses TRBV29-1 and TRBJ1-2, with 9 bases identical to TRBD1. For the CDR3, the DNA is TGCAGCGTTGACCGACAGGGGGTGGACTATGGCTACACCTTC. Amino acid sequence: CSVDRQGVDYGYTF.